One sample yielded the 5 T cell receptor beta chains listed below, sequenced in a study of T cells after yellow fever vaccination. TCRdb re-called the 5' RACE reads through MiXCR, storing one row per CDR3 protein. This table has a few hundred thousand distinct CDR3 sequences, around 4.9% appearing once. The sequencing used CD4+ T cells sorted from PBMCs, collected on the day of the yellow fever booster vaccination. The receptors come from a man aged 18-30 years who received the YFV17D yellow fever vaccine.

The table lists this clonotype with a few counts. The chain recombines TRBV7-2 with TRBJ2-1, with TRBD2 matching 7 bases. The V gene's germline CDR1 is SGHTA and CDR2 FQGNSA. CDR3 length: 14 residues. V shed 4 bases and J 7 bases; nucleotides not matched to a gene: 7. CDR3 amino acids: CASSYAGDRNEQFF. Written as DNA, the CDR3 is TGTGCCAGCAGCTATGCGGGGGATAGAAATGAGCAGTTCTTC. Using reference TRBV7-2 and TRBJ2-1 for the parts outside the CDR3, the full variable domain is GAGVSQSPSNKVTEKGKDVELRCDPISGHTALYWYRQSLGQGLEFLIYFQGNSAPDKSGLPSDRFSAERTGGSVSTLTIQRTQQEDSAVYLCASSYAGDRNEQFFGPGTRLTVL.

This clonotype appeared a few times. The chain is built from TRBV12-3 or TRBV12-4 and TRBJ2-5; D is undetermined. V lost 9 bases and J 4 bases, leaving 18 bases between the germline ends. This CDR3 has 14 residues. The CDR3 is CASANPYSRETQYF. CDR3 nucleotides: TGTGCCAGTGCCAACCCCTACAGCCGAGAGACCCAGTACTTC.

The sample holds a few counts of this clonotype. This sequence joins TRBV18 and TRBJ1-6; D is uncertain. Germline assignment: CDR1 KGHSH and CDR2 LQKENI. CDR3 length: 15 residues. The V and J ends lost 6 bases and 0 bases respectively, with 9 bases between them. CDR3 sequence (DNA): TGTGCCAGCTCCTTACAGCGCTCCTATAATTCACCCCTCCACTTT. Its protein is CASSLQRSYNSPLHF.

The genes are TRBV4-3 and TRBJ1-6; 7 bases map to TRBD1. The junction had 7 bases not matched to a gene; V was cut back by 2 bases and J by 0 bases. Per the germline V gene, CDR1 is LGHNA and CDR2 is YSLEER. This CDR3 has 18 residues. Written as DNA, the CDR3 is TGCGCCAGCAGCCAATCCCTGACAGGGAGCTCCTATAATTCACCCCTCCACTTT. It translates to CASSQSLTGSSYNSPLHF.

This clonotype was recorded a few times. V is TRBV5-6 and J is TRBJ2-3; possible D gene TRBD1, 6 bases. In germline, CDR1 is SGHDT, CDR2 YYEEEE. This CDR3 spans 17 amino acids. Trimming left V 2 bases short and J 3 bases short, with 19 bases between. The CDR3 loop reads CASSFSFRGAFTDTQYF. DNA of the CDR3: TGTGCCAGCAGCTTTTCGTTCAGGGGCGCTTTTACAGATACGCAGTATTTT. The whole variable domain, remainder taken from reference TRBV5-6 and TRBJ2-3, is DAGVTQSPTHLIKTRGQQVTLRCSPKSGHDTVSWYQQALGQGPQFIFQYYEEEERQRGNFPDRFSGHQFPNYSSELNVNALLLGDSALYLCASSFSFRGAFTDTQYFGPGTRLTVL.